This T cell receptor beta chain was captured by sequencing in a study of CD8 T cells in Susac syndrome. Reverse transcription of roughly 0.5 to 1 ug RNA was carried out with random hexamers. MiXCR was run by TCRdb on the immunoSEQ multiplex PCR reads, yielding one entry per CDR3 protein. The data contain approximately 75,000 distinct CDR3 sequences, approximately 95% of them singletons. TEMRA cells were FACS-enriched, with CD8+ and CD4+ T cells isolated negatively. The CDR3 is 20 amino acids. In germline, CDR1 is MNHEY, CDR2 SVGAGI. J was trimmed by 7 bases and V by 2 bases; bases with no gene match: 23.

Input material: CD8+ T cells from PBMCs. This sequence originates from a human donor in good health. The V gene is TRBV6-5, the J gene TRBJ2-1, with 7 bases lining up with TRBD2. The CDR3 DNA follows: TGTGCCAGCAGTTACGTAGGACCATCCAACGGGGGGATACTACGGAATGAGCAGTTCTTC. This encodes CASSYVGPSNGGILRNEQFF.